Listed here is a single T cell receptor beta chain. This sample stems from a study of Ad26.COV2.S vaccination and SARS-CoV-2 variants. Some clones are missing from TCRdb's copy, which holds only in-frame ones; the method was immunoSEQ multiplex PCR. Among 500,000 or so clones, approximately 88% were seen once, and the ten largest hold around 13%. Treatment defined: about 20 received Ad26.COV2.S at low or high dose, single or two shots; about five received placebo; per-sample allocation not given. Specimens were obtained on day 63 following the first vaccine or placebo injection. Participants' vaccine, an Ad26 vector, delivered Wuhan-strain SARS-CoV-2 spike. The junction had 10 bases not matched to a gene; V was cut back by 2 bases and J by 6 bases. This CDR3 has 16 amino acids. The V gene's germline CDR1 is SNHLY and CDR2 FYNNEI.

This TCR derives from a person between 18 and 59 years old who received the Ad26.COV2.S COVID-19 vaccine or a placebo. The sequencing used peripheral blood, collected in a trial of Ad26.COV2.S vaccine versus placebo. This rearrangement joins TRBV2 to TRBJ2-1; 7 bases fit TRBD2. The CDR3 region has the DNA TGTGCCAGCAGTGAATTGGGCGGGAGTACTTTCAATGAGCAGTTCTTC. It codes for CASSELGGSTFNEQFF.